Listed below are T cell receptor beta chains from one sample, sequenced in a study of CD8+ T cells in alopecia areata. Generated by immunoSEQ multiplex PCR, the TCRdb table keeps only in-frame clones and is missing some. The sample records approximately 210,000 clones, roughly 64% being singletons. Material: CD4+ T cells sorted from blood, obtained at week 4, from a patient treated with tofacitinib. The receptors derive from a human donor with alopecia areata. CDR3s include the opening cysteine and the closing phenylalanine or tryptophan. The order of the fields is V gene, clone size, J gene, D gene, CDR3 protein, CDR3 DNA. A D gene is named only where the DNA matches it firmly. Not every row has a clone size; where given, it reads once, few, many or a size class.

>TRBV27|.|TRBJ1-6|TRBD1
CASSFATGGSRNSPLHF
TGTGCCAGCAGTTTCGCGACAGGGGGCTCTCGTAATTCACCCCTCCACTTT
>TRBV15|.|TRBJ1-6|.
CATSRGPGAVSSPLHF
TGTGCCACCAGCAGAGGCCCCGGGGCCGTTAGTTCACCCCTCCACTTT
>TRBV2|.|TRBJ2-4|TRBD1
CASSGVGTGGRWLAKNIQYF
TGTGCCAGCAGTGGCGTCGGGACAGGGGGGCGGTGGCTAGCCAAAAACATTCAGTACTTC
>TRBV11-1|.|TRBJ1-1|.
CASSPLLMNTEAFF
TGTGCCAGCAGCCCACTACTAATGAACACTGAAGCTTTCTTT
>TRBV30|.|TRBJ1-5|TRBD1
CAWKSDRGLGQPQHF
TGTGCCTGGAAGTCGGACAGGGGGCTTGGCCAGCCCCAGCATTTT
>TRBV12-5|.|TRBJ2-3|.
CASGLAGGDTQYF
TGTGCTAGTGGTTTGGCAGGAGGGGATACGCAGTATTTT
>TRBV9|once|TRBJ1-2|TRBD1
CASSVSGGDNTF
TGTGCCAGCAGCGTTTCAGGGGGCGACAACACCTTC
>TRBV29-1|.|TRBJ2-3|.
CSVEAPGLLTDTQYF
TGCAGCGTTGAGGCCCCAGGGCTGTTGACAGATACGCAGTATTTT
>TRBV30|.|TRBJ2-1|.
CAWSVWYNEQFF
TGTGCCTGGAGTGTTTGGTACAATGAGCAGTTCTTC
>TRBV7-9|.|TRBJ1-5|.
CASSLASPGGVNQPQHF
TGTGCCAGCAGCTTAGCTTCCCCCGGCGGAGTCAATCAGCCCCAGCATTTT
>TRBV6-5|few|TRBJ2-5|.
CASSYSGGRMETQYF
TGTGCCAGCAGTTACTCAGGGGGACGCATGGAGACCCAGTACTTC
>TRBV29-1|.|TRBJ2-1|TRBD1
CSALGQGANEQFF
TGCAGCGCTCTAGGGCAGGGGGCTAATGAGCAGTTCTTC
>TRBV18|.|TRBJ2-2|.
CASSPPSSVGELFF
TGTGCCAGCTCACCACCGTCATCCGTCGGGGAGCTGTTTTTT
>TRBV11-2|.|TRBJ1-4|.
CASRRGPNEKLFF
TGTGCCAGCAGGAGGGGACCTAATGAAAAACTGTTTTTT
>TRBV30|.|TRBJ1-6|TRBD1
CAWTGQGAGAPLHF
TGTGCCTGGACCGGACAGGGGGCAGGCGCACCCCTCCACTTT
>TRBV15|.|TRBJ1-6|.
CATSPETPTSPLHF
TGTGCCACCAGCCCCGAGACACCTACTTCACCCCTCCACTTT
>TRBV4-2|.|TRBJ2-3|TRBD2
CASSQETSGTYTDTQYF
TGTGCCAGCAGCCAAGAGACTAGCGGGACGTACACAGATACGCAGTATTTT
>TRBV29-1|once|TRBJ1-3|.
CSVRQKLGNTIYF
TGCAGCGTCCGACAGAAGCTCGGAAACACCATATATTTT
>TRBV25-1|few|TRBJ2-2|.
CASSELGSYTGELFF
TGTGCCAGCAGTGAATTGGGAAGTTACACCGGGGAGCTGTTTTTT
>TRBV6-1|few|TRBJ1-2|.
CATSEGSYYGYTF
TGTGCCACTAGCGAGGGTTCCTACTATGGCTACACCTTC
>TRBV29-1|.|TRBJ2-3|.
CSVGVGGVTDTQYF
TGCAGCGTTGGAGTAGGAGGAGTCACAGATACGCAGTATTTT
>TRBV7-9|.|TRBJ1-1|.
CASSRRGSMNTEAFF
TGTGCCAGCAGCCGGAGGGGGAGCATGAACACTGAAGCTTTCTTT
>TRBV19|few|TRBJ2-1|.
CASLLGEQFF
TGTGCCAGTCTCCTTGGGGAGCAGTTCTTC
>TRBV30|once|TRBJ1-5|TRBD1
CALGTGTNQPQHF
TGTGCCTTAGGGACAGGGACTAATCAGCCCCAGCATTTT
>TRBV11-2|.|TRBJ2-5|.
CASSPTSNWETQYF
TGTGCCAGCAGCCCAACGAGTAACTGGGAGACCCAGTACTTC
>TRBV7-2|few|TRBJ2-2|TRBD2
CASSSGTTNTGELFF
TGTGCCAGCAGCTCCGGGACTACGAACACCGGGGAGCTGTTTTTT
>TRBV4-3|.|TRBJ1-2|.
CASSPSGTTNYGYTF
TGCGCCAGCAGCCCTAGTGGGACCACTAACTATGGCTACACCTTC
>TRBV7-8|few|TRBJ1-5|TRBD1
CASSLGQYNQPQHF
TGTGCCAGCAGCTTGGGACAGTACAATCAGCCCCAGCATTTT
>TRBV18|.|TRBJ2-5|TRBD1
CASSLDRAQETQYF
TGTGCCAGCTCTCTCGACAGGGCTCAAGAGACCCAGTACTTC
>TRBV29-1|.|TRBJ1-1|TRBD1
CSAGTEGMSGEAFF
TGCAGCGCCGGGACAGAGGGTATGAGCGGTGAAGCTTTCTTT
>TRBV4-2|.|TRBJ1-5|TRBD1
CASSQGNGQGNQPQHF
TGTGCCAGCAGCCAGGGAAATGGACAGGGCAATCAGCCCCAGCATTTT
>TRBV10-3|.|TRBJ1-2|.
CAISESTGGYTF
TGTGCCATCAGTGAGTCTACGGGTGGCTACACCTTC
>TRBV5-4|.|TRBJ2-1|.
CASSLEGSSYNEQFF
TGTGCCAGCAGCTTGGAAGGGAGCTCCTACAATGAGCAGTTCTTC
>TRBV30|once|TRBJ2-3|.
CAWSSNTDTQYF
TGTGCCTGGAGCTCAAACACAGATACGCAGTATTTT
>TRBV29-1|.|TRBJ2-7|.
CSVELLARPDEQYF
TGCAGCGTTGAACTTCTGGCCCGCCCCGACGAGCAGTACTTC
>TRBV2|.|TRBJ1-1|.
CASKVRPGASTEAFF
TGTGCCAGCAAGGTCCGTCCGGGGGCTAGCACTGAAGCTTTCTTT
>TRBV7-2|few|TRBJ2-2|.
CASSFKGPGGGNPGELFF
TGTGCCAGCAGCTTCAAAGGACCAGGAGGGGGTAACCCCGGGGAGCTGTTTTTT
>TRBV2|.|TRBJ2-4|.
CASSEDSLAKNIQYF
TGTGCCAGCAGCGAGGACAGCTTAGCCAAAAACATTCAGTACTTC
>TRBV30|.|TRBJ1-2|.
CAWNTDPNYGYTF
TGTGCCTGGAATACGGACCCAAACTATGGCTACACCTTC
>TRBV6-5|.|TRBJ2-2|.
CASSRDTGELFF
TGTGCCAGCAGTCGAGACACCGGGGAGCTGTTTTTT
>TRBV5-1|once|TRBJ1-6|.
CASSFHTSASLHF
TGCGCCAGCAGCTTCCACACCTCGGCATCCCTCCACTTT
>TRBV19|.|TRBJ1-5|.
CASSIRGNNQPQHF
TGTGCCAGTAGTATCCGGGGTAACAATCAGCCCCAGCATTTT
>TRBV18|.|TRBJ2-7|TRBD1
CASSAGTGDEQYF
TGTGCCAGCTCAGCCGGGACAGGGGACGAGCAGTACTTC
>TRBV2|.|TRBJ2-1|.
CASIGTSNYNEQFF
TGTGCCAGCATCGGGACCAGTAACTACAATGAGCAGTTCTTC
>TRBV2|.|TRBJ2-4|.
CASRAGDREGIQYF
TGTGCCAGCAGAGCGGGGGACAGGGAAGGCATTCAGTACTTC
>TRBV29-1|few|TRBJ2-3|.
CSVALRSTDTQYF
TGCAGCGTTGCCCTCAGGAGCACAGATACGCAGTATTTT